This TCR beta chain was captured in a study of cytomegalovirus exposure and HLA in healthy donors (dated by TCRdb to 2015 to 2018). At the level of the whole study: An earlier analysis of some 600 of the donors reported 276 Gb of sequence data and 100 million to 120 million unique TCR beta sequences obtained from 150 million to 200 million T cells. About 330 gigabases of sequencing data and 70 million to 95 million unique TCR sequences made up an early release that covered 500 to 700 HLA-typed donors. Of the 398 genotyped donors, 81% fell in the genetic ancestry cluster associated with self-reported Caucasian donors. The study aimed to test whether signatures of past pathogen exposure could be identified by cataloging public T cell receptors. The study profiled the T cell repertoires of under 700 subjects by immunosequencing and related them to cytomegalovirus serostatus. Along with the approximately 700-subject first cohort, a separate validation cohort of over a hundred different subjects was used. To predict cytomegalovirus infection status, the study brought together high-throughput TCR immunosequencing, statistical association of individual TCRs with disease status, and machine learning. A later analysis re-examined previously published TCR beta repertoires from hundreds of donors and added high-resolution HLA genotyping to investigate patterns of TCR occurrence. The later analysis used no new phenotypic data to find candidate immune exposures, relying instead on TCR beta sequences and their occurrence across donors. In an earlier analysis of 587 of the donors, high-throughput TCR beta sequencing was used to judge whether each TCR beta V gene segment behaved as functional or pseudogenic. Donor age, sex, ethnicity and CMV serostatus were collected together with the repertoire data. In a later genetic analysis, genome-wide SNP genotypes for about three fifths of the roughly 670 donors were used, and that subset was treated as a discovery cohort. Every repertoire in the discovery cohort had been generated on one and the same sequencing platform. Both class I and class II loci were covered by HLA typing, at four-digit resolution. The number of typed donors differed by locus: about 620-640 for A, B, C, DRB1 and DQB1; 500 to 550 for DQA1; 606 for DPA1; and some 470 for DPB1. Roughly five DR-DQ haplotypes were handled as single units for association and clustering because linkage in the cohort was strong. Among over 350 genotyped donors of the cohort, an average of approximately 240,000 unique TCR beta nucleotide sequences were sequenced per donor, roughly 20% of them non-productive. What the study reported, not specific to this receptor: The sequencing pipeline was judged likely to have produced a cluster of highly shared sequence variants as a technical artifact. In a later analysis, most CMV-associated TCR beta chains were found to appear HLA-restricted, with HLA associations seemingly driven largely by CMV exposure. In a later analysis, around 17,000 TCR beta sequences were associated with specific HLA alleles at a false discovery rate of 0.05. A total of 164 TCR beta chains were listed by the study as associated with cytomegalovirus. Most TCR sequences were observed very rarely across donors, whereas some public TCRs were present in many individuals. The authors suggested that the approach could potentially be extended to other disease states and immunological phenotypes. Roughly uniform sequencing depth across donors was assumed in presence/absence analyses, although this assumption may not hold. The classifier was reported to diagnose cytomegalovirus status with high specificity and sensitivity in both the original cohort and the validation cohort. HLA typing was unavailable for some donors at each locus, so association tests used only the typed subset. In an earlier analysis of 587 of the donors, most TCR beta V segments were observed in productive rearrangements about 87% or about 30% of the time, broadly matching IMGT annotations. In a later analysis, HLA-associated TCR beta chains were found to be more clonally expanded and to have lower generation probabilities than equally common non-associated chains. In vitro tests confirmed that a few of the cytomegalovirus-associated TCR beta chains recognize cytomegalovirus antigens. In a later analysis, the rate of TCR association differed among HLA loci, with DRB1 alleles having the most associated TCRs and HLA-C alleles having the fewest. The cohort was sequenced for TCR beta chains only, and without alpha or paired-chain data the features that could be detected were limited. For the cohort, immune exposure information was limited to CMV serostatus. The earlier analysis of some 540 of the donors excluded about 16 rarely observed V segments, including chromosome 9 orphons, because counts were too low. In a later genetic analysis, a missense DCLRE1C variant was associated with V-gene and J-gene trimming of TCR beta chains, and the association was replicated in an independent cohort. A later genetic analysis reported fewer N-insertions in productive TCRs among donors in an Asian-associated ancestry cluster than the roughly 620-donor mean. Strong co-occurrence of HLA alleles, especially DR and DQ, made assigning TCR associations to individual alleles difficult. Correlated functional status among segregating V segments might reflect linkage disequilibrium, but an unknown experimental factor could not be ruled out. A further reported finding was that TCR beta sequences accurately predicted the HLA-A and HLA-B alleles for most subjects in the first cohort. According to a later analysis, parvovirus B19, influenza, CMV and Epstein-Barr virus appeared linked to several top co-occurrence clusters.

The cohort consisted of 670 or so healthy bone marrow donors. Cohort members were all nominally healthy when sampled, although unrecorded immune exposures were likely present. The donor tested CMV seronegative and was one of the 352 seronegative cohort members. A peripheral blood sample was collected from each donor, and TCR beta sequencing was performed on peripheral blood mononuclear cells. The Qiagen DNeasy Blood Extraction Kit was used to extract genomic DNA from the blood cell samples. Worth noting for this clone: Its specific antigen is unknown. No base quality values were provided; no much bigger clone lies one nucleotide off.

The library was generated by the immunoSEQ multiplex PCR assay. For the multiplex PCR, a mixture combining 60 forward primers for TCR Vbeta segments and 13 reverse primers for TCR Jbeta segments was used. A multiplex PCR assay on genomic DNA amplified the CDR3 region of rearranged TCR beta genes. The Illumina HiSeq System was used to sequence the amplified TCR beta libraries as 87-base-pair reads. On the study's bioinformatics: In a later analysis, 70 million to 95 million unique TCR beta chains were counted across the roughly 610 repertoires, and roughly 11 million of these chains were shared by at least two donors. Raw reads were error-corrected and collapsed into unique sequences by a nearest-neighbor algorithm in which closely related sequences were merged to remove PCR and sequencing errors. V, D and J gene segments were assigned by aligning CDR3 sequences to IMGT reference sequences. For a sequence to be retained, at least a six-nucleotide match to both a V gene segment and a J gene segment was required. A rearrangement was called productive if the CDR3 had no stop codons and remained in frame with V and J, and every other rearrangement was called non-productive. Following IMGT convention, CDR3 was defined as the stretch from the second conserved V-encoded cysteine up to the conserved J-encoded phenylalanine. Sequences without an unambiguous match to a single V gene segment were excluded from the earlier analysis of 500 to 700 of the donors. An earlier analysis of roughly 590 of the donors called V segments functional above 56.7% productive rearrangements and segregating when the between-donor standard deviation exceeded 5%. To diagnose cytomegalovirus status from the catalog of TCR beta chain sequences, a statistical classification framework was built. V and J gene assignment, in a later analysis, came from comparing TCR nucleotide sequences with IMGT/GENE-DB human TR gene sequences. In a later analysis, CDR3 sequences and most-parsimonious VDJ recombination scenarios were assigned using the TCRdist pipeline. In a later analysis, every TCR beta chain was defined by the combination of its CDR3 amino acid sequence and its V-gene family, and reads without a unique V-gene family were dropped. To address suspected cross-contamination and a sequencing artifact, a later analysis removed a few hundred highly shared, low-generation-probability nucleotide sequences. For each public chain, a later analysis derived a clonal expansion index from normalized ranks of inferred template counts within each repertoire. In a later analysis, generation probabilities were computed using a VDJ recombination model fitted to out-of-frame rearrangements, and the results were checked against IGoR. In a later analysis, hypergeometric tests were used to score TCR-TCR, TCR-HLA and TCR-CMV co-occurrence, with a repertoire-size bias correction applied to TCR pairs. False discovery rates were estimated in a later analysis by permuting HLA or CMV assignments 20 times. In a later analysis, co-occurring TCRs were grouped using DBSCAN, and TCRdist sequence similarity was added for clustering within HLA-allele-positive subsets. Repertoires with fewer than 30,000 or more than 120,000 public chains, plus five repertoires with anomalous nucleotide sharing, were excluded from co-occurrence clustering. As stored in TCRdb, this immuneACCESS dataset retains in-frame rearrangements with V and J assigned. A fraction of the clones does not appear; measured against another copy, unresolved V genes explain less than half of the discrepancy, and the remainder lacks a known reason. V and J calls and clone size are as listed in that table; D and trimming were resolved from the DNA. The sample data list roughly 160,000 clones, and 71% of these were observed just once. The top ten clones comprise around 2.8% of the sample.

This clonotype was sampled from a young woman in good health and CMV-seronegative. The sequenced material came from PBMCs.

CDR3 loop: CASSQVPDEKLFF. The base sequence is TGTGCCAGCAGCCAAGTGCCAGATGAAAAACTGTTTTTT. The chain is encoded by TRBV7-9 joined to TRBJ1-4; no D gene is confidently identified. From cysteine to phenylalanine, the CDR3 is 13 amino acids long. The CDR3 DNA has 39 bases and is translated from base 1. V and J lose 5 bases and 6 bases, and a span of 10 bases separates them. CDR1 and CDR2 were assigned from the germline V gene (reference sequence) as SEHNR and FQNEAQ.